The clone carrying this T cell receptor (beta chain) was seen a few times. What it binds is unknown. This entry belongs to a study of post-analysis software for immune sequencing data. Background on the study: The cohort encompassed relapsing-remitting, secondary progressive and progressive-relapsing multiple sclerosis disease courses. General observations from the study: Samples sharing a preparation batch grouped tightly together when assessed by F measure. Included in a set of roughly five TRBV segments more frequent in patients than controls were TRBV5-6, TRBV5-1 and TRBV20-1. Significantly lower normalized Chao1 diversity was found in patients with multiple sclerosis relative to controls.

Presence of unique molecular identifiers characterized the TCR beta cDNA libraries. Input of about 1 to 11 million T cells yielded some 500,000 cDNA molecules. MiXCR, applied by TCRdb to the PCR reads, yields one record per CDR3 protein. The sample records hundreds of thousands of distinct CDR3 sequences, 25% to 30% being singletons. There are 16 residues in the CDR3. CDR1 is SGHRS, CDR2 YFSETQ, per germline. With 4 bases clipped from V and 1 base from J, the junction kept 5 bases outside the gene matches. Sequencing input: blood. The receptor's source is a girl aged 10 to 17 with multiple sclerosis. The chain is built from TRBV5-1 and TRBJ2-2; 9 bases fit TRBD2. This CDR3 reads CASSAETSGNTGELFF. In DNA form, the CDR3 reads TGCGCCAGCAGCGCGGAGACTAGCGGGAACACCGGGGAGCTGTTTTTT.